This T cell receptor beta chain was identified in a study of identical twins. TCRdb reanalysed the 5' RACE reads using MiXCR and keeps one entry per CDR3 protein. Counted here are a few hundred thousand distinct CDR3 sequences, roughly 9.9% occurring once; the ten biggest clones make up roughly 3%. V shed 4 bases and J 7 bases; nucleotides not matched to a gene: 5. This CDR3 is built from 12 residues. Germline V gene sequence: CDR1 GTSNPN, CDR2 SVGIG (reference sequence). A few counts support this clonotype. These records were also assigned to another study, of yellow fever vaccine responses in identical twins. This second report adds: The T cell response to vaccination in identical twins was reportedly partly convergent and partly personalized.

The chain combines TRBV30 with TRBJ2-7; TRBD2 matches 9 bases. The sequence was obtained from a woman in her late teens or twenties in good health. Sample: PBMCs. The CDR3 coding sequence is TGTGCCTGGACCGGGACTAGCAGAGAGCAGTACTTC. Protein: CAWTGTSREQYF.